These 26 T cell receptor beta chains were all obtained from the same sample, sequenced in a study of blood T cell repertoires in COVID-19. The protocol was immunoSEQ multiplex PCR, while the TCRdb copy is restricted to in-frame clones and leaves out a portion. The table lists over 85,000 clones, about 85% of them singletons. Sequencing input: peripheral blood. These receptors came from a man older than 75 with acute or convalescent COVID-19.

Concerning this clone: An end of the junction does not agree with germline; a read error may underlie this. The chain has TRBV7-7 and TRBJ2-2; 12 bases map to TRBD2. The CDR3 is made up of 15 amino acids. Germline V gene lookup returns CDR1 SSHAT and CDR2 FNYEAQ (reference sequence). This CDR3 reads CASSPGLAGTGELFF. DNA of the CDR3: TGTGCTAGCAGCCCGGGACTAGCGGGCACCGGGGAGCTGTTTTTT.

The chain employs TRBV5-4 and TRBJ1-2; 8 bases fit TRBD1. The CDR3 runs to 14 residues. CDR1 and CDR2 (germline): SGHNT, YYREEE (reference sequence). The ends lost 5 bases at V and 6 bases at J; junction bases unmatched: 9. CDR3 sequence (DNA): TGTGCCAGCAGTAAAGGACAGGGAGACGATGGCTACACCTTC. This encodes CASSKGQGDDGYTF.

V usage is TRBV27 and J usage is TRBJ2-4; D uncertain. Trimming took off 2 bases at V and 0 bases at J, with 5 bases between the two ends. The CDR3 extends over 14 amino acids. Per germline, CDR1 MNHEY and CDR2 SMNVEV (reference sequence). The CDR3 DNA reads TGTGCCAGCAGTTTAGGGCTAGCCAAAAACATTCAGTACTTC. It encodes CASSLGLAKNIQYF.

Only a few counts were recorded for this clone. V is TRBV6-1 and J is TRBJ2-7; 10 bases align to TRBD1. The CDR3 consists of 15 residues. Germline V lookup: CDR1 MNHNS, CDR2 SASEGT. With V trimmed by 2 bases and J by 7 bases, 8 bases remained unmatched. CDR3 DNA sequence: TGTGCCAGCAGTGAATACCGGGACAGGGGAGATGAGCAGTACTTC. Translation gives CASSEYRDRGDEQYF.

This clone was seen just once. J is TRBJ2-7 and V is TRBV28, with 9 bases lining up with TRBD2. The CDR3 spans 14 residues. Germline lookup yields CDR1 MDHEN and CDR2 SYDVKM. Germline trimming cut 8 bases from V and 10 bases from J; bases unmatched to any gene: 15. The chain's CDR3 is CASQRGLALSLQYF. In DNA, the CDR3 is TGTGCCAGCCAGAGGGGACTAGCCCTTTCCTTACAGTACTTC.

The chain employs TRBV19 and TRBJ2-7, with 12 bases identical to TRBD2. Germline values: CDR1 LNHDA, CDR2 SQIVND (reference sequence). This CDR3 region has 15 residues. The V gene end was trimmed by 3 bases and the J gene end by 7 bases; junction bases not matched to a gene: 7. CDR3 coding DNA: TGTGCCAGTAGTATCCTAGCGGGAGGGCCTGTTGAGCAGTACTTC. Protein sequence: CASSILAGGPVEQYF.

The CDR3 here is CASRLGTSISYEQYF. As DNA, the CDR3 is TGTGCCAGCAGGCTCGGGACTAGCATATCCTACGAGCAGTACTTC. The rearrangement joins TRBV28 to TRBJ2-7; 9 bases agree with TRBD2. This CDR3 spans 15 amino acids. The germline CDR1 and CDR2 sequences are MDHEN and SYDVKM. V shed 6 bases, J shed 1 base, and the junction held 7 bases outside the gene matches. Full variable domain (missing parts from reference TRBV28 and TRBJ2-7): DVKVTQSSRYLVKRTGEKVFLECVQDMDHENMFWYRQDPGLGLRLIYFSYDVKMKEKGDIPEGYSVSREKKERFSLILESASTNQTSMYLCASRLGTSISYEQYFGPGTRLTVT.

The J gene is TRBJ2-1, the V gene TRBV7-2; D unresolved. The germline CDR1 and CDR2 sequences are SGHTA and FQGNSA. The ends were cut back, 0 bases at V and 1 base at J, with 7 bases in the middle. This CDR3 is built from 15 residues. The CDR3 coding sequence is TGTGCCAGCAGCTTAGCGTTCGGGTCCTACAATGAGCAGTTCTTC. This codes for CASSLAFGSYNEQFF.

Worth noting for this clone: This specimen includes other DNA sequences encoding the same CDR3. The rearrangement links TRBV5-1 to TRBJ2-1; 9 nucleotides line up with TRBD2. Germline V gene data show CDR1 as SGHRS and CDR2 as YFSETQ. After removal of 3 bases from V and 1 base from J, the junction contained 5 bases not matched to a gene. The CDR3 has 16 amino acids. The CDR3 reads CASSYLTSGSYNEQFF. CDR3 DNA: TGCGCCAGCAGCTACCTGACTAGCGGATCCTACAATGAGCAGTTCTTC. Combining the CDR3 with reference TRBV5-1 and TRBJ2-1 gives the whole variable domain KAGVTQTPRYLIKTRGQQVTLSCSPISGHRSVSWYQQTPGQGLQFLFEYFSETQRNKGNFPGRFSGRQFSNSRSEMNVSTLELGDSALYLCASSYLTSGSYNEQFFGPGTRLTVL.

A single count supports this clone. The chain joins TRBV16 to TRBJ1-5; D is perhaps TRBD1 (5 bases). Trimming removed 5 bases from V and 1 base from J, with 24 bases in between. This CDR3 is built from 19 residues. CDR1 and CDR2 from the germline V gene are KGHSY and FQNENV. CDR3 protein: CASSKGRGLVRRSNQPQHF. In nucleotides, the CDR3 is TGTGCCAGCAGCAAGGGGAGGGGTCTGGTAAGGAGGAGCAATCAGCCCCAGCATTTT.

This chain uses TRBV10-1 with TRBJ2-7, with 13 bases aligning to TRBD2. The CDR3 covers 17 residues. Germline-derived CDR1 and CDR2 are WNHNN and SYGVQD (reference sequence). Trimming took 4 bases from V and 1 from J; bases not matched to a gene: 7. In DNA form, the CDR3 reads TGCGCCAGCAGTGCCCCCGGGACTAGCGGGATTTCCTACGAGCAGTACTTC. This codes for CASSAPGTSGISYEQYF.

J is TRBJ2-1 and V is TRBV6-2 or TRBV6-3; 9 positions match TRBD1. Unmatched junction bases numbered 8, after V lost 3 bases and J lost 5 bases. This CDR3 comprises 16 residues. Germline V gene lookup returns CDR1 MNHEY and CDR2 SVGEGT. In DNA, the CDR3 is TGTGCCAGCAGTTATACGGACAGGGGAGTACACAATGAGCAGTTCTTC. Protein: CASSYTDRGVHNEQFF.

This chain joins TRBV9 and TRBJ1-1; tentative D call: TRBD1 (5 bases). Germline V gene sequence: CDR1 SGDLS, CDR2 YYNGEE. The CDR3 loop spans 15 amino acids. Trimming left V 0 bases short and J 0 bases short, with 9 bases between. The CDR3 region is CASSVVSGLNTEAFF. DNA of the CDR3: TGTGCCAGCAGCGTAGTCTCAGGGCTGAACACTGAAGCTTTCTTT. The entire variable domain, with the rest obtained from reference TRBV9 and TRBJ1-1, is as follows: DSGVTQTPKHLITATGQRVTLRCSPRSGDLSVYWYQQSLDQGLQFLIQYYNGEERAKGNILERFSAQQFPDLHSELNLSSLELGDSALYFCASSVVSGLNTEAFFGQGTRLTVV.

The J gene is TRBJ1-6, the V gene TRBV4-3; possibly TRBD1 for D (5 bases). Germline lookup yields CDR1 LGHNA and CDR2 YSLEER. The CDR3 spans 15 residues. Deletions cut 0 bases from V and 8 bases from J, with 11 bases between. CDR3 coding DNA: TGCGCCAGCAGCCAAGAAAACAGGCCGGATTCACCCCTCCACTTT. Translated: CASSQENRPDSPLHF.

This clone has only a few counts. This CDR3 is CATSPGASGIDTQYF. DNA for the CDR3: TGTGCCACCAGTCCAGGGGCTAGCGGGATAGATACGCAGTATTTT. V and J are TRBV24-1 and TRBJ2-3, with 9 bases lining up with TRBD2. V lost 6 bases and J lost 5; bases outside the gene matches: 8. The length of the CDR3 is 15 residues. Germline loops: CDR1 KGHDR, CDR2 SFDVKD.

The chain recombines TRBV6-5 with TRBJ2-3; possible D gene TRBD2, 5 bases. The CDR3 runs 13 residues. Germline V lookup: CDR1 MNHEY, CDR2 SVGAGI. V lost 7 bases and J lost 6, with 14 bases in between. This chain's CDR3 is CASINTGSDTQYF. CDR3 nucleotides: TGTGCCAGCATAAACACGGGATCCGATACGCAGTATTTT.

This clone was seen once. V and J are TRBV7-3 and TRBJ2-6, with D perhaps matching TRBD1 (5 bases). Between the trimmed V and J ends, which lost 0 bases and 3 bases, there was a span of 9 bases. Germline V gives CDR1 SGHTA, CDR2 FQGTGA. The CDR3 is 16 amino acids. CDR3 in DNA: TGTGCCAGCAGCTTAACTAGCAGGGTTGGGGCCAACGTCCTGACTTTC. Translating it yields CASSLTSRVGANVLTF. The full variable domain, completed using reference TRBV7-3 and TRBJ2-6, is GAGVSQTPSNKVTEKGKYVELRCDPISGHTALYWYRQSLGQGPEFLIYFQGTGAADDSGLPNDRFFAVRPEGSVSTLKIQRTERGDSAVYLCASSLTSRVGANVLTFGAGSRLTVL.

The CDR3 DNA follows: TGTGCCAGCAGCCGGACAGGAGTTAATGAAAAACTGTTTTTT. As protein: CASSRTGVNEKLFF. The chain joins TRBV11-2 to TRBJ1-4; 7 bases fit TRBD1. The germline CDR1 and CDR2 sequences are SGHAT and FQNNGV. The CDR3 has 14 amino acids. V shed 5 bases, J shed 4 bases, and the junction held 4 bases outside the gene matches.

The chain employs TRBV5-1 and TRBJ2-5; 15 positions match TRBD2. The J segment lost 5 bases and the V segment lost 4 bases, leaving 6 bases of the junction unmatched. CDR1 and CDR2 (germline): SGHRS, YFSETQ. The CDR3 runs 16 residues. The CDR3 DNA sequence: TGCGCCAGCAGCACAACCGGGACTAGCGGGAGGGAGACCCAGTACTTC. Protein: CASSTTGTSGRETQYF.

The chain links TRBV6-5 to TRBJ1-5; the D gene is possibly TRBD1 (6 bases). Looked up from germline, CDR1 is MNHEY and CDR2 is SVGAGI. This CDR3 is built from 15 residues. V was pared by 6 bases and J by 2 bases, with 14 bases between. CDR3 coding DNA: TGTGCCAGCAGCGACGTCTCAGGGGGCAATCAGCCCCAGCATTTT. Its protein product is CASSDVSGGNQPQHF.

This clone was seen once. The chain is built from TRBV7-9 and TRBJ1-2; D may be TRBD1 (6 bases). This CDR3 has 15 amino acids. Germline V gene sequence: CDR1 SEHNR, CDR2 FQNEAQ (reference sequence). V was clipped by 5 bases and J by 0 bases, with 13 bases between them. CDR3 nucleotide sequence: TGTGCCAGCAGCAAACAGGGCCTAGCTAACTATGGCTACACCTTC. Translation gives CASSKQGLANYGYTF.

V is TRBV5-1 and J is TRBJ2-7; unclear D gene. The CDR3 is 13 residues long. The germline CDR1 and CDR2 sequences are SGHRS and YFSETQ. Deletions cut 0 bases from V and 0 bases from J, with 4 bases between. CDR3 sequence (DNA): TGCGCCAGCAGCTTGGGCAGCTCCTACGAGCAGTACTTC. Translation gives CASSLGSSYEQYF.

The CDR3 spells CASSLTGDNEKLFF. The CDR3, as DNA: TGTGCCAGCTCTCTGACAGGGGATAATGAAAAACTGTTTTTT. This chain links TRBV18 with TRBJ1-4; TRBD1 agrees at 8 bases. Unmatched junction bases numbered 4, after V lost 6 bases and J lost 4 bases. This CDR3 has 14 amino acids. Germline values: CDR1 KGHSH, CDR2 LQKENI.

The chain is built from TRBV19 and TRBJ1-1; D possibly corresponds to TRBD1 (6 bases). The germline CDR1 and CDR2 sequences are LNHDA and SQIVND (reference sequence). Trimming cost V 8 bases and J 1 base, with 14 bases left between them. There are 14 residues in the CDR3. CDR3 sequence: CASRGAGANTEAFF. Written as DNA, the CDR3 is TGTGCCAGTCGGGGGGCGGGGGCGAACACTGAAGCTTTCTTT. Looking up the rest from reference TRBV19 and TRBJ1-1 gives the full variable domain: DGGITQSPKYLFRKEGQNVTLSCEQNLNHDAMYWYRQDPGQGLRLIYYSQIVNDFQKGDIAEGYSVSREKKESFPLTVTSAQKNPTAFYLCASRGAGANTEAFFGQGTRLTVV.

The chain is built from TRBV7-2 and TRBJ2-3, with a weak D call TRBD2 (6 bases). Trimming stripped 1 base from V and 1 base from J, with 9 bases between. Germline V lookup: CDR1 SGHTA, CDR2 FQGNSA. CDR3 size: 15 residues. Written as DNA, the CDR3 is TGTGCCAGCAGCTTAGTCGCTAGCGGCACAGATACGCAGTATTTT. It is translated as CASSLVASGTDTQYF.

This clone occurred a few times. The V call is TRBV5-4, the J call TRBJ1-1, with 10 bases fitting TRBD1. Germline V gives CDR1 SGHNT, CDR2 YYREEE (reference sequence). The CDR3 consists of 13 residues. Germline trimming cut 4 bases from V and 12 bases from J; bases unmatched to any gene: 9. The CDR3 here is CASSNRDRGLSFF. The DNA for the CDR3 is TGTGCCAGCAGCAACCGGGACAGGGGCCTCTCTTTCTTT.